This T cell receptor beta chain was documented in a study of cytomegalovirus exposure and HLA in healthy donors. With 6 bases clipped from V and 7 bases from J, the junction kept 5 bases outside the gene matches. This CDR3 region has 15 residues. The germline CDR1 and CDR2 sequences are SNHLY and FYNNEI. The PCR made use of 60 Vbeta and 13 Jbeta primers. The table came from immunoSEQ multiplex PCR; TCRdb's copy has only in-frame clones and leaves some out. The sample includes 150,000 to 200,000 clones, around 81% of them seen just once. Input material: PBMCs. The chain carries TRBV2 and TRBJ2-1; 14 bases fit TRBD2. The clonotype was recovered from a middle-aged woman in good health and CMV-seronegative. The CDR3 spells CASSRGLAGVNEQFF. For the CDR3, the DNA is TGTGCCAGCAGCAGGGGACTAGCGGGAGTGAATGAGCAGTTCTTC.